Below are 5 T cell receptor beta chains sequenced from a single sample in a study of cytomegalovirus exposure and HLA in healthy donors. Primers for the PCR totalled 60 Vbeta and 13 Jbeta. Profiling relied on immunoSEQ multiplex PCR, and the TCRdb table lists in-frame clones only, not all of them. Among roughly 160,000 clones listed, about four fifths were seen once. The material sequenced was PBMCs. All receptors derive from a man aged 25 to 40 in good health and CMV-seronegative.

V and J are TRBV30 and TRBJ1-1; D perhaps matches TRBD1 (6 bases). The V gene's germline CDR1 is GTSNPN and CDR2 SVGIG (reference sequence). The CDR3 covers 12 residues. V lost 5 bases, J lost 0 bases, and 7 bases lay in between. The CDR3 loop is CAWGQLNTEAFF. DNA of the CDR3: TGTGCCTGGGGACAGTTGAACACTGAAGCTTTCTTT.

This clone was seen a handful of times. The V gene is TRBV9, the J gene TRBJ1-1; 7 positions match TRBD1. Germline loops: CDR1 SGDLS, CDR2 YYNGEE. Trimming removed 6 bases from V and 1 base from J; junction bases left unmatched: 6. CDR3 length: 14 residues. The CDR3 region is CASNEGARNTEAFF. The CDR3 DNA is TGTGCCAGCAACGAGGGGGCGAGGAACACTGAAGCTTTCTTT.

This clone is a singleton in its sample. The V and J genes are TRBV7-9 and TRBJ2-1; D possibly corresponds to TRBD2 (6 bases). The CDR3 runs to 14 residues. Germline CDR1 and CDR2: SEHNR and FQNEAQ (reference sequence). The V and J ends lost 0 bases and 4 bases respectively, with 7 bases between them. CDR3 coding DNA: TGTGCCAGCAGCTTAGCGGCGGGATACAATGAGCAGTTCTTC. It is translated as CASSLAAGYNEQFF.

The chain carries TRBV30 and TRBJ2-3, with 7 bases identical to TRBD1. V shed 2 bases and J 6 bases; nucleotides not matched to a gene: 8. The CDR3 loop spans 14 amino acids. Germline loops: CDR1 GTSNPN, CDR2 SVGIG (reference sequence). DNA of the CDR3: TGTGCCTGGAGTAAAGGGGGCCAGTCGGATACGCAGTATTTT. Amino acid sequence: CAWSKGGQSDTQYF.

This clone was recorded once. The chain carries TRBV7-6 and TRBJ2-7, with D possibly TRBD1 on 6 matching bases. Trimming took 4 bases from V and 1 from J, leaving 14 bases between them. CDR1 and CDR2 (germline): SGHVS, FNYEAQ. This CDR3 comprises 15 residues. CDR3 coding DNA: TGTGCCAGCAGCTCCAGAGGGGGAACTTCCTACGAGCAGTACTTC. Translated, it gives CASSSRGGTSYEQYF.